The sequence of this T cell receptor beta chain was determined in a study of tumor and adjacent non-tumor tissue in lung cancer. Study information: The patients, 10 or so men and roughly 5 women, were roughly 30 to 76 with stage I to III disease.

About this clonotype itself: What it binds is not known. The CDR3 carries no conserved terminal phenylalanine or tryptophan, so it likely arises from a read error.

Whole-study results and caveats: In normal lung, the top 100 clones were significantly more dominant than in tumor.

The library came from three nested PCR rounds adapted from ARM-PCR protocols. From the multiplex PCR reads, TCRdb called clonotypes with MiXCR, one entry per CDR3 protein. Here the sample spans 77,000 or so distinct CDR3 sequences, 60% to 80% being singletons. This sample's RNA came from whole unsorted tissue. Between August and November 2014, newly diagnosed, chemotherapy-naive lung cancer patients underwent thoracic surgery in China. The CDR3 loop spans 16 amino acids. Germline V gene lookup returns CDR1 MNHNS and CDR2 SASEGT. V gene TRBV6-1 combines with J gene TRBJ2-3; 11 nucleotides align to TRBD2. The TCR originated in a woman aged 50 to 60 with non-small cell lung cancer. Sequences were obtained from lung tumor tissue. The CDR3 DNA is TGTACCAGCAGTGAGACATTAGCGGGAGGGCGCGATACGCAGTATTAT. Translation gives CTSSETLAGGRDTQYY.